These 17 T cell receptor beta chains share one sample of origin, sequenced in a study of cytomegalovirus exposure and HLA in healthy donors. PCR involved 60 Vbeta and 13 Jbeta primers. The method was immunoSEQ multiplex PCR; TCRdb's version includes in-frame clones alone and lacks a portion of them. The profile covers over 40,000 clones, with about 85% appearing a single time and roughly 8% taken by the ten largest. The specimen sequenced was PBMCs. The receptors stem from a woman in her thirties or forties in good health and CMV-seropositive.

In its sample, this clone was seen once. The chain combines TRBV9 with TRBJ1-1; D is unresolved. The CDR3 totals 14 residues. The germline V gene encodes CDR1 SGDLS and CDR2 YYNGEE. V was trimmed by 3 bases and J by 4 bases, leaving 13 bases between them. CDR3 sequence: CASSAPAGVTEAFF. The CDR3 DNA reads as TGTGCCAGCAGCGCACCAGCCGGGGTCACTGAAGCTTTCTTT.

V gene TRBV20-1 combines with J gene TRBJ2-5, with D possibly being TRBD1 (5 bases). The CDR3 spans 11 residues. Germline values: CDR1 DFQATT, CDR2 SNEGSKA (reference sequence). CDR3 amino acids: CSQGNLGTQYF. CDR3 sequence (DNA): TGCAGCCAGGGAAACCTGGGGACCCAGTACTTC.

The V call is TRBV29-1, the J call TRBJ1-1; 9 bases align to TRBD1. Per germline, CDR1 SQVTM and CDR2 ANQGSEA. CDR3 length equals 12 residues. V shed 6 bases and J 4 bases; nucleotides not matched to a gene: 3. The CDR3 DNA sequence: TGCAGCGTCCCGGGACAGGGCACTGAAGCTTTCTTT. Translating gives CSVPGQGTEAFF.

This rearrangement joins TRBV6-5 to TRBJ2-5, with D perhaps TRBD2 (7 bases). This CDR3 contains 14 residues. Germline-derived CDR1 and CDR2 are MNHEY and SVGAGI. Trimming cost V 11 bases and J 3 bases, with 19 bases left between them. Here the CDR3 reads CAVGRGPGEETQYF. The CDR3 nucleotides read TGTGCCGTGGGGCGGGGGCCGGGAGAAGAGACCCAGTACTTC.

This chain joins TRBV7-3 and TRBJ2-3, with TRBD2 matching 12 bases. The CDR3 length is 17 residues. Germline V gene sequence: CDR1 SGHTA, CDR2 FQGTGA. After removal of 5 bases from V and 2 bases from J, the junction contained 8 bases not matched to a gene. DNA of the CDR3: TGTGCCAGCAGCCCCAGACTAGCGGGAGCGCCCACAGATACGCAGTATTTT. Translating gives CASSPRLAGAPTDTQYF.

The chain recombines TRBV7-3 with TRBJ1-1; tentatively, D is TRBD1 (5 bases). CDR1 is SGHTA and CDR2 is FQGTGA in the germline V gene. CDR3 length: 15 residues. The ends were cut back, 5 bases at V and 1 base at J, with 14 bases in the middle. CDR3 nucleotides: TGTGCCAGCAGCGTAGACAGCACAAGGAACACTGAAGCTTTCTTT. The encoded protein is CASSVDSTRNTEAFF.

This clone has just one count. DNA for the CDR3: TGTGCCAGCAGTTCCTACTTACAGGGGGCGGGTCAGCCCCAGCATTTT. Translated, it gives CASSSYLQGAGQPQHF. The chain is built from TRBV6-6 and TRBJ1-5; 9 bases align to TRBD1. CDR3 length: 16 amino acids. Germline lookup yields CDR1 MNHNY and CDR2 SVGAGI (reference sequence). The ends lost 4 bases at V and 6 bases at J; junction bases unmatched: 10.

The V and J genes are TRBV5-6 and TRBJ2-7, with D uncertain. In germline, CDR1 is SGHDT, CDR2 YYEEEE. CDR3 length equals 12 residues. With 1 base removed from V and 2 bases from J, the gap between germline ends came to 4 bases. The CDR3 bases are TGTGCCAGCAGCTTGCGGGCCTACGAGCAGTACTTC. Amino acid sequence: CASSLRAYEQYF.

This clone has just a few counts. This CDR3 is CASSWPASGGSGYTF. CDR3 sequence (DNA): TGTGCCAGCAGTTGGCCAGCCTCAGGGGGCTCTGGCTACACCTTC. The chain combines TRBV28 with TRBJ1-2, with 8 bases identical to TRBD1. The length of the CDR3 is 15 residues. Germline lookup yields CDR1 MDHEN and CDR2 SYDVKM. V trimming: 4 bases; J trimming: 7 bases; junction bases outside the gene matches: 11.

The chain joins TRBV7-3 to TRBJ1-1; D gene ambiguous. The V end was cut by 4 bases, the J end by 4 bases, with 10 bases between. CDR1 SGHTA and CDR2 FQGTGA come from the germline V gene. The CDR3 sequence is 13 residues long. The CDR3 loop reads CASSSTGSTEAFF. The CDR3 bases are TGTGCCAGCAGCTCCACGGGGTCCACTGAAGCTTTCTTT.

This chain uses TRBV19 with TRBJ2-7; 7 bases agree with TRBD2. CDR3 size: 13 residues. Germline V gene data show CDR1 as LNHDA and CDR2 as SQIVND (reference sequence). V lost 4 bases to trimming and J lost 4 bases; unmatched junction nucleotides: 4. The CDR3, as DNA: TGTGCCAGTAGTAGCGGGGGTAGGTACGAGCAGTACTTC. Translated: CASSSGGRYEQYF.

A single count supports this clone. The junction does not match germline at one end; this may be a read error. V and J are TRBV10-1 and TRBJ1-6; 8 bases align to TRBD1. The germline gives CDR1 WNHNN, CDR2 SYGVQD (reference sequence). The length of the CDR3 is 14 residues. The CDR3 nucleotides read TGCGCCAGCAGTCGGACAGGGTTTGGTTCACCCCTCCGCTTT. It specifies CASSRTGFGSPLRF.

V usage is TRBV11-2 and J usage is TRBJ1-2; no firm D call. This CDR3 spans 14 amino acids. The germline V gene encodes CDR1 SGHAT and CDR2 FQNNGV. Trimming took off 5 bases at V and 2 bases at J, with 12 bases between the two ends. CDR3 coding DNA: TGTGCCAGCAGCGAGTTGGGCCAAAACTATGGCTACACCTTC. It translates to CASSELGQNYGYTF.

The V call is TRBV5-1, the J call TRBJ2-7; 11 bases are shared with TRBD1. The CDR3 runs to 15 residues. V was pared by 4 bases and J by 1 base, with 4 bases of the junction left unmatched. Germline CDR1 is SGHRS and CDR2 is YFSETQ. CDR3: CASSPRDRGSYEQYF. CDR3 DNA sequence: TGCGCCAGCAGCCCCCGGGACAGGGGGTCCTACGAGCAGTACTTC.

The chain recombines TRBV14 with TRBJ1-1, with a possible D match to TRBD1 (5 bases). Germline CDR1 SGHDN, CDR2 FVKESK. Trimming cost V 5 bases and J 0 bases, with 7 bases left between them. This CDR3 is built from 13 residues. This CDR3 is CASSRQMNTEAFF. CDR3 bases: TGTGCCAGCAGCAGACAGATGAACACTGAAGCTTTCTTT.

This chain uses TRBV25-1 with TRBJ2-5; 7 nucleotides match TRBD1. The germline V gene encodes CDR1 MGHDK and CDR2 SYGVNS. There are 16 residues in the CDR3. V lost 6 bases and J lost 2; bases outside the gene matches: 12. The CDR3 loop is CASSPLGTVKQETQYF. The CDR3 DNA follows: TGTGCCAGCAGCCCACTAGGGACAGTCAAACAAGAGACCCAGTACTTC.

The chain employs TRBV18 and TRBJ2-7; 7 bases map to TRBD2. CDR1 and CDR2 from the germline V gene are KGHSH and LQKENI. The CDR3 contains 15 residues. With V trimmed by 3 bases and J by 3 bases, 8 bases remained unmatched. CDR3 coding DNA: TGTGCCAGCTCACCCACTGGGGGGGGAGGCTACGAGCAGTACTTC. Translation gives CASSPTGGGGYEQYF.